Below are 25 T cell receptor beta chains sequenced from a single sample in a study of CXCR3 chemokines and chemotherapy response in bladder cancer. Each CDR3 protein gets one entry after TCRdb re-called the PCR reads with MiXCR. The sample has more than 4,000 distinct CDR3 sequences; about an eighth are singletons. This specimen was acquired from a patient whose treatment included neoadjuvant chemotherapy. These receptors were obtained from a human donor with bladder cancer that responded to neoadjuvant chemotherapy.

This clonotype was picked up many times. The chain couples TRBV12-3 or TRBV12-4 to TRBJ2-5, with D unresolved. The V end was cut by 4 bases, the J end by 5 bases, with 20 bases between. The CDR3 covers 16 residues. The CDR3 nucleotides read TGTGCCAGCAGTTCCGGGCGTGGCCCTTTTCAGGAGACCCAGTACTTC. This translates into CASSSGRGPFQETQYF.

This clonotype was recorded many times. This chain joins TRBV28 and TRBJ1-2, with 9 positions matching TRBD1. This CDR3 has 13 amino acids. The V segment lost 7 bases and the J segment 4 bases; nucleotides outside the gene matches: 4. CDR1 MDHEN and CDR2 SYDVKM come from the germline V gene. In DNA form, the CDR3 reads TGTGCCAGCAACCTGGGACAGGGCTATGGCTACACCTTC. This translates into CASNLGQGYGYTF.

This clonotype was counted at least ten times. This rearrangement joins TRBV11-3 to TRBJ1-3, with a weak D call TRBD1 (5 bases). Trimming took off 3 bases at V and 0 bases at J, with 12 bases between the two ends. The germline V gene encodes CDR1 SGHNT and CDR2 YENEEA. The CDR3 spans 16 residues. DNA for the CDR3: TGTGCCAGCAGCTTCTCATCAGGGATCTCTGGAAACACCATATATTTT. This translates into CASSFSSGISGNTIYF.

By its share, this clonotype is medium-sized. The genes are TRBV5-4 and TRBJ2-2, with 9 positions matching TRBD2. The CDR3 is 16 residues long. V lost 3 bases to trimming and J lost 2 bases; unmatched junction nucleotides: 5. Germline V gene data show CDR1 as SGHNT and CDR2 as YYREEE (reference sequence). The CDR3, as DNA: TGTGCCAGCAGCTCCGGACTAGCGCGTAACACCGGGGAGCTGTTTTTT. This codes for CASSSGLARNTGELFF.

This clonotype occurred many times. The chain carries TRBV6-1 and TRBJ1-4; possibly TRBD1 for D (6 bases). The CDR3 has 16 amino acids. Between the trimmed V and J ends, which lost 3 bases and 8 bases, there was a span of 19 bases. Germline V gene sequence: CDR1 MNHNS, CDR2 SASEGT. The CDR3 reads CASSEGLHRAVEKLFF. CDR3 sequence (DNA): TGTGCCAGCAGTGAGGGGCTACACAGGGCTGTGGAAAAACTGTTTTTT.

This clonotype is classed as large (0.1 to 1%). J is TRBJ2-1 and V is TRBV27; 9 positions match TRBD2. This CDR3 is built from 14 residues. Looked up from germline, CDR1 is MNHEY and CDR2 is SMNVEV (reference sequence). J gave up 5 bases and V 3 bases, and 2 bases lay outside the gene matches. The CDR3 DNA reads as TGTGCCAGCAGTTTTAGCGGGAGAAACAATGAGCAGTTCTTC. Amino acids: CASSFSGRNNEQFF.

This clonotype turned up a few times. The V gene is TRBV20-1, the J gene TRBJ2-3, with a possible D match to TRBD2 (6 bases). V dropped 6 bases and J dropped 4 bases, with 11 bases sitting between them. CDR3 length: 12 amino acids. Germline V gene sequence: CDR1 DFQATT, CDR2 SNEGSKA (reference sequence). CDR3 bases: TGCAGTGCCCATCCTAGCGCAGATACGCAGTATTTT. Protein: CSAHPSADTQYF.

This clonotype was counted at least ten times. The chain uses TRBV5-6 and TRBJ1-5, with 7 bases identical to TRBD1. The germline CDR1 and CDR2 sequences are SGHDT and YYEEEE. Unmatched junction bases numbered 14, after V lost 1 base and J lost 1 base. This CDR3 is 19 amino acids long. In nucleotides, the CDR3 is TGTGCCAGCAGCTTGCGTTGGACAGGTACCCTAGCCAGCAATCAGCCCCAGCATTTT. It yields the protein CASSLRWTGTLASNQPQHF.

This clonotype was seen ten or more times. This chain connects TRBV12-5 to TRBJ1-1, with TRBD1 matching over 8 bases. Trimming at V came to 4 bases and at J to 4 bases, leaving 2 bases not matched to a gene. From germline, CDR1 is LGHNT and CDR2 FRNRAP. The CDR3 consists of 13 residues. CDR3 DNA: TGTGCTAGTGGTTCACAGGGGGGCACTGAAGCTTTCTTT. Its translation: CASGSQGGTEAFF.

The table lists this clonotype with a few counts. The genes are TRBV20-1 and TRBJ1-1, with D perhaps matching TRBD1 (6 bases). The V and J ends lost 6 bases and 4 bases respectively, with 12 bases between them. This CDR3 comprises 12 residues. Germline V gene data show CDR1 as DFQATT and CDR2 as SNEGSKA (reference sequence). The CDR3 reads CSAIGGPTEAFF. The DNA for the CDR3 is TGCAGTGCAATCGGGGGGCCCACTGAAGCTTTCTTT.

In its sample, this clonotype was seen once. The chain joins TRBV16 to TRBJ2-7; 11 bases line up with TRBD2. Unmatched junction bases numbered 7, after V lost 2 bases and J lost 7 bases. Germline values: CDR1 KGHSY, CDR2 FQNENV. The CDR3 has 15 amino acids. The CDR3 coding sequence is TGTGCCAGCAGCCAAATGGGGACTAGCGGAGGTGAGCAGTACTTC. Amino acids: CASSQMGTSGGEQYF.

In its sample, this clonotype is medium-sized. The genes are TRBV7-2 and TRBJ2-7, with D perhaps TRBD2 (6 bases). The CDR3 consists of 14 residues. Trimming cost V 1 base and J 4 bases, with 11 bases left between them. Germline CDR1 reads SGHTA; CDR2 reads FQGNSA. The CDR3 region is CASSLVSRGYEQYF. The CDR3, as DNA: TGTGCCAGCAGCTTAGTTTCCCGGGGGTACGAGCAGTACTTC.

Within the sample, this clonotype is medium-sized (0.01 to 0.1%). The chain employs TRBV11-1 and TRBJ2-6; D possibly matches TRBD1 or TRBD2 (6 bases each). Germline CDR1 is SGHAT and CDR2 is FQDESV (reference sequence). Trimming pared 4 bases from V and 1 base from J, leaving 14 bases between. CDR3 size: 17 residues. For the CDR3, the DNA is TGTGCCAGCAGCTCAAGGGGGGCCATGTCTGGGGCCAACGTCCTGACTTTC. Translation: CASSSRGAMSGANVLTF.

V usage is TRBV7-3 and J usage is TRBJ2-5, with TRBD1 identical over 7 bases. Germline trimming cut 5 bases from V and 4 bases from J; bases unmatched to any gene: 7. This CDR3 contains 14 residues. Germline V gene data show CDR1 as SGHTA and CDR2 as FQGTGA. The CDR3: CASSPLGQRETQYF. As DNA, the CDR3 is TGTGCCAGCAGCCCATTGGGACAGAGAGAGACCCAGTACTTC. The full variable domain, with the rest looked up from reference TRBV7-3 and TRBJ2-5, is GAGVSQTPSNKVTEKGKYVELRCDPISGHTALYWYRQSLGQGPEFLIYFQGTGAADDSGLPNDRFFAVRPEGSVSTLKIQRTERGDSAVYLCASSPLGQRETQYFGPGTRLLVL.

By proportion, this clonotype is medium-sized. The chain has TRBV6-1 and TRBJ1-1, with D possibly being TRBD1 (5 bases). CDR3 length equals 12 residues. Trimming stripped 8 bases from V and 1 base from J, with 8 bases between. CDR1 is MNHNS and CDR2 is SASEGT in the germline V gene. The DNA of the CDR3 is TGTGCCAGCCTACAGGAGAACACTGAAGCTTTCTTT. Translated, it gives CASLQENTEAFF.

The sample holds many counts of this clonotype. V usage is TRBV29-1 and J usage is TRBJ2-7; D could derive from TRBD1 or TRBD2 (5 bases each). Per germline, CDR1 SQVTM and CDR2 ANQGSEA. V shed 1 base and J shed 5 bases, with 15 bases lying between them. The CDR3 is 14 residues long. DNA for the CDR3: TGCAGCGTTGAAGTGCCGGGGCAGCAGAACGAGCAGTACTTC. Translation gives CSVEVPGQQNEQYF.

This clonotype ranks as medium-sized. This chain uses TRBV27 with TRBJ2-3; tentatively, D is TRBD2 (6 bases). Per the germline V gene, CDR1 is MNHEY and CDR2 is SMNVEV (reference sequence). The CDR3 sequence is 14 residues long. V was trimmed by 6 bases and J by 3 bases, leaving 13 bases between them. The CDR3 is CASSRIGGTDTQYF. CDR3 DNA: TGTGCCAGCAGCCGGATCGGAGGGACAGATACGCAGTATTTT.

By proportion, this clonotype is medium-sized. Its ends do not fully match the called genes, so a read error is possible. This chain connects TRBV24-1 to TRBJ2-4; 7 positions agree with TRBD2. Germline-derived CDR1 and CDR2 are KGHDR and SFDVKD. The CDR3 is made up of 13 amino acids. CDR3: CATAPGGKSIQYF. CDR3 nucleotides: TGTGCCACCGCCCCGGGAGGAAAAAGCATTCAGTACTTC.

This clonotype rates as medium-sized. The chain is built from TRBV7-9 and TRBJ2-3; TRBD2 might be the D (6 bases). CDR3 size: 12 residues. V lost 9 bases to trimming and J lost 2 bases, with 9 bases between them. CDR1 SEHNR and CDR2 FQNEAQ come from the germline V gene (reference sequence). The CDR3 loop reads CARAGPTDTQYF. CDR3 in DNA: TGTGCCAGAGCGGGTCCCACAGATACGCAGTATTTT. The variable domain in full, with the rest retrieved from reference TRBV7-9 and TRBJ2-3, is DTGVSQNPRHKITKRGQNVTFRCDPISEHNRLYWYRQTLGQGPEFLTYFQNEAQLEKSRLLSDRFSAERPKGSFSTLEIQRTEQGDSAMYLCARAGPTDTQYFGPGTRLTVL.

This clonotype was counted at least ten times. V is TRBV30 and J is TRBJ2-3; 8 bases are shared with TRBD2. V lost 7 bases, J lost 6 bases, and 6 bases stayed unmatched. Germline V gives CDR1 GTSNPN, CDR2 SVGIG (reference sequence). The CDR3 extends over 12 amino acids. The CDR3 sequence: CASHPGGDTQYF. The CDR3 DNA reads TGTGCCTCCCACCCGGGGGGGGATACGCAGTATTTT.

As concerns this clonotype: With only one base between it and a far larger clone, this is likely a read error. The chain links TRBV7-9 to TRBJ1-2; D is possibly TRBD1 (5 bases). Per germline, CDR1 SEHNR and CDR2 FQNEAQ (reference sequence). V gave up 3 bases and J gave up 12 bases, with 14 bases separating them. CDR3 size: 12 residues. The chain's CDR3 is CASSLSREGHTF. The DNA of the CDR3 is TGTGCCAGCAGCTTGTCCAGGGAGGGACACACCTTC.

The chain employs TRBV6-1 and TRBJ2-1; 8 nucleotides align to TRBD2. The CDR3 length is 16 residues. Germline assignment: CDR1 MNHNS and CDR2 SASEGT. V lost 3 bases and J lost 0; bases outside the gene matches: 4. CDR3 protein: CASSDRGGSSYNEQFF. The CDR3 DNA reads TGTGCCAGCAGTGACCGGGGGGGTAGCTCCTACAATGAGCAGTTCTTC.

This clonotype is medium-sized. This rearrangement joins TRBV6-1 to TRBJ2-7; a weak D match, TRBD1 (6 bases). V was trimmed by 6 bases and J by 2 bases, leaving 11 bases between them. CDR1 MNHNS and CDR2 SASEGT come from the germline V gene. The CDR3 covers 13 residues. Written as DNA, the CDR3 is TGTGCCAGCAGCCGGGACATTACCTACGAGCAGTACTTC. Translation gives CASSRDITYEQYF.

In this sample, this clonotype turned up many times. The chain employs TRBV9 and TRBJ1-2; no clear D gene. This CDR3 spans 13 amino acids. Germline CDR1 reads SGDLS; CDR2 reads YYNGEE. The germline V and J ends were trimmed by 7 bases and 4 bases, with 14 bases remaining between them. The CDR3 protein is CASLGEALYGYTF. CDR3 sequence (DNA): TGTGCCAGCCTGGGAGAAGCACTCTATGGCTACACCTTC.

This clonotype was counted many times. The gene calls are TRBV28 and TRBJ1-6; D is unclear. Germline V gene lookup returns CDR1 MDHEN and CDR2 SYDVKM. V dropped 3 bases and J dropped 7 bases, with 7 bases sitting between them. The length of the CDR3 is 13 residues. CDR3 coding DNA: TGTGCCAGCAGTTTTGCCGGGAATTCACCCCTCCACTTT. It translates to CASSFAGNSPLHF.